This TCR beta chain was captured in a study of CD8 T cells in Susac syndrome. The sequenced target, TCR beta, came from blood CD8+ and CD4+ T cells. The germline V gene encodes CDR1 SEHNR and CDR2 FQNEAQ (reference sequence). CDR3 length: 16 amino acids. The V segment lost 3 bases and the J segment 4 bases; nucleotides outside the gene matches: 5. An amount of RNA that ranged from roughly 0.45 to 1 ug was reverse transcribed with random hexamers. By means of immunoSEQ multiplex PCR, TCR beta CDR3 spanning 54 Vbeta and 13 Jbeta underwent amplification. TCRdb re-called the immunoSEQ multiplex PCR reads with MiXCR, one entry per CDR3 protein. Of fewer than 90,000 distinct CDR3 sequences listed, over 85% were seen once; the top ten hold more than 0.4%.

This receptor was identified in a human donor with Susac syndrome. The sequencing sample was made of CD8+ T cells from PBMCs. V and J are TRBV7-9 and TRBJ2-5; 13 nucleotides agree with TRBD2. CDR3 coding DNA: TGTGCCAGCAGCTTGCGACTAGCGGGAGGCGGAGAGACCCAGTACTTC. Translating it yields CASSLRLAGGGETQYF.